What follows describes a single T cell receptor delta chain. What it binds is not known. Other nucleotide sequences from this sample produce the same CDR3. The template was reverse-transcribed extracted RNA. The CDR3 regions were amplified by multiplex PCR from V-gene primers to a constant-region primer. TCRdb applied CATT to the multiplex PCR reads for clone calling. The sample records over 45,000 delta-chain clones, roughly 15% being singletons. Trimming cost V 4 bases and J 0 bases; bases outside gene matches: 16. The CDR3 loop spans 18 amino acids. Germline CDR1 and CDR2: GEAIGNYY and EKD. The sorted cells were CD3+ Vdelta1+ Vdelta2- thymocytes from alphabeta-depleted thymus. Purity of the sorted Vdelta1+ thymocytes ranged from about 96% to 99.6%. The sample comes from a study of Vδ1+ human thymocytes. Findings and limits, study-wide: Unlike peripheral blood Vdelta1+ controls, thymic delta-chain sequences included 20% to 25% Vdelta2 and few Vdelta3. Thymic TRG and TRD repertoires appeared highly polyclonal. The authors advised highly purified populations and single-cell validation.

The receptor comes from a boy less than two years old who had congenital heart surgery. This chain uses TRDV2 with TRDJ1; 7 bases are a match to TRDD3. Sequencing was carried out using Vdelta1+ gamma-delta thymocytes from the thymus. Subset indicated: FACS-sorted CD3+ TCRalphabeta- TCRVdelta1+ TCRVdelta2- thymocytes. CDR3 amino acids: CACDTDPHAGGYTDKLIF. CDR3 DNA sequence: TGTGCCTGTGATACCGATCCCCACGCCGGGGGATACACCGATAAACTCATCTTT.